These 10 T cell receptor beta chains were all obtained from the same sample, sequenced in a study of T cells after yellow fever vaccination (dated by TCRdb to 2018 to 2020). Interpreted using the paper, the treatment or condition label stands for: live attenuated yellow fever vaccine strain. Receptor libraries were prepared by 5' RACE. The listed sequencing device is Illumina NovaSeq 6000. TCRdb reran the public reads through fastp at Q25 and MiXCR, keeping productive beta chains. Rows are unified per CDR3 protein, each entry keeping the most common DNA and genes. The sample data list fewer than 350,000 distinct CDR3 sequences, and around 4.5% of these were observed just once. 19% of the sample belongs to the ten largest clones. The material was PBMCs, obtained 15 days after the yellow fever booster vaccination. The receptors originated from a man between 18 and 29 years old who received the YFV17D yellow fever vaccine.

Only a few counts were recorded for this clonotype. At one boundary the junction diverges from the germline segment, which might be a read error. The chain combines TRBV7-2 with TRBJ1-4; tentative D call: TRBD1 (5 bases). The V gene's germline CDR1 is SGHTA and CDR2 FQGNSA. CDR3 length: 18 residues. This chain's CDR3 is CASSGDGTARSVNEKLFF. For the CDR3, the DNA is TGTGCCAGCAGTGGAGACGGGACGGCCCGCAGCGTTAATGAAAAGCTGTTTTTT. The full variable domain, in which reference TRBV7-2 and TRBJ1-4 provide the parts outside the CDR3, is GAGVSQSPSNKVTEKGKDVELRCDPISGHTALYWYRQSLGQGLEFLIYFQGNSAPDKSGLPSDRFSAERTGGSVSTLTIQRTQQEDSAVYLCASSGDGTARSVNEKLFFGSGTQLSVL.

This clonotype was recorded a few times. CDR3 DNA: TGTGCCAGCAGTCCAAGGGGAACAGGCCCAGATACGCAGTATTTT. It is translated as CASSPRGTGPDTQYF. The J gene is TRBJ2-3, the V gene TRBV6-5; maybe TRBD1 (5 bases). The CDR3 has 15 residues. Deletions cut 5 bases from V and 4 bases from J, with 16 bases between. Germline assignment: CDR1 MNHEY and CDR2 SVGAGI.

This clonotype was seen at least ten times. The chain combines TRBV7-3 with TRBJ1-1, with D possibly matching TRBD1 (5 bases). Trimming stripped 4 bases from V and 5 bases from J, with 14 bases between. This CDR3 region has 14 residues. Germline CDR1 and CDR2: SGHTA and FQGTGA. The DNA for the CDR3 is TGTGCCAGCAGCTCCGGGGCGTTTTTGACTGAAGCTTTCTTT. As protein: CASSSGAFLTEAFF.

At least ten counts were recorded for this clonotype. This sequence joins TRBV7-8 and TRBJ1-1; D is undetermined. The CDR3 has 12 amino acids. Trimming removed 5 bases at V and 4 bases at J, with 8 bases between. Germline assignment: CDR1 SGHVS and CDR2 FQNEAQ. CDR3 residues: CASSPSVTEAFF. CDR3 coding DNA: TGTGCCAGCAGCCCCAGCGTCACTGAAGCTTTCTTT.

This clonotype was counted ten times or more. The rearrangement uses TRBV5-1 and TRBJ2-7; no clear D. The V end was cut by 2 bases, the J end by 1 base, with 13 bases between. Germline values: CDR1 SGHRS, CDR2 YFSETQ. The CDR3 sequence is 15 residues long. CDR3 in DNA: TGCGCCAGCAGCTTACGGCTCGACCCGTCCTACGAGCAGTACGTC. Encoded protein: CASSLRLDPSYEQYV.

This clonotype appeared a few times. V is TRBV7-3 and J is TRBJ2-2, with TRBD2 identical over 7 bases. The CDR3 consists of 15 residues. CDR1 is SGHTA and CDR2 is FQGTGA in the germline V gene. After removal of 1 base from V and 1 base from J, the junction contained 0 bases not matched to a gene. The CDR3 reads CASSLIAGNTGELFF. The CDR3 nucleotides are TGTGCCAGCAGCTTAATAGCGGGGAACACCGGGGAGCTGTTTTTT.

This clonotype was seen at least ten times. V and J are TRBV20-1 and TRBJ1-4; maybe TRBD1 (5 bases). There are 15 residues in the CDR3. CDR1 is DFQATT and CDR2 is SNEGSKA in the germline V gene (reference sequence). The V gene lost 0 bases and the J gene lost 7 bases, with 15 bases spanning the gap. The CDR3 nucleotides are TGCAGTGCTAGAGAAAGGAGGGGCTCGGGTGAAAAACTGTTTTTT. The encoded protein is CSARERRGSGEKLFF.

This clonotype was observed at least ten times. The CDR3 spells CASSNTGTYVAKNIQYF. CDR3 sequence (DNA): TGTGCCAGCAGTAATACCGGGACGTACGTAGCCAAAAACATTCAGTACTTC. The chain recombines TRBV6-2 or TRBV6-3 with TRBJ2-4; D is tentatively TRBD1 or TRBD2 (5 bases each). V lost 5 bases and J 0 bases, leaving 17 bases between the germline ends. Germline V lookup: CDR1 MNHEY, CDR2 SVGEGT. The CDR3 loop spans 17 amino acids.

In this sample, this clonotype turned up many times. The chain combines TRBV20-1 with TRBJ1-3; D gene unclear. The CDR3 is 14 amino acids. Germline CDR1 reads DFQATT; CDR2 reads SNEGSKA (reference sequence). V was trimmed by 4 bases and J by 0 bases, leaving 10 bases between them. CDR3 sequence reads: CSANSPYSGNTIYF. CDR3 coding DNA: TGCAGTGCTAACTCCCCTTACTCTGGAAACACCATATATTTT.

This clonotype has ten or more counts. The V and J genes are TRBV7-6 and TRBJ2-5, with 7 bases aligning to TRBD1. CDR1 is SGHVS and CDR2 is FNYEAQ in the germline V gene. The CDR3 contains 14 residues. J gave up 2 bases and V 5 bases, and 5 bases lay outside the gene matches. CDR3 DNA sequence: TGTGCCAGCAGCGCCGGGACAGCACAAGAGACCCAGTACTTC. It yields the protein CASSAGTAQETQYF.